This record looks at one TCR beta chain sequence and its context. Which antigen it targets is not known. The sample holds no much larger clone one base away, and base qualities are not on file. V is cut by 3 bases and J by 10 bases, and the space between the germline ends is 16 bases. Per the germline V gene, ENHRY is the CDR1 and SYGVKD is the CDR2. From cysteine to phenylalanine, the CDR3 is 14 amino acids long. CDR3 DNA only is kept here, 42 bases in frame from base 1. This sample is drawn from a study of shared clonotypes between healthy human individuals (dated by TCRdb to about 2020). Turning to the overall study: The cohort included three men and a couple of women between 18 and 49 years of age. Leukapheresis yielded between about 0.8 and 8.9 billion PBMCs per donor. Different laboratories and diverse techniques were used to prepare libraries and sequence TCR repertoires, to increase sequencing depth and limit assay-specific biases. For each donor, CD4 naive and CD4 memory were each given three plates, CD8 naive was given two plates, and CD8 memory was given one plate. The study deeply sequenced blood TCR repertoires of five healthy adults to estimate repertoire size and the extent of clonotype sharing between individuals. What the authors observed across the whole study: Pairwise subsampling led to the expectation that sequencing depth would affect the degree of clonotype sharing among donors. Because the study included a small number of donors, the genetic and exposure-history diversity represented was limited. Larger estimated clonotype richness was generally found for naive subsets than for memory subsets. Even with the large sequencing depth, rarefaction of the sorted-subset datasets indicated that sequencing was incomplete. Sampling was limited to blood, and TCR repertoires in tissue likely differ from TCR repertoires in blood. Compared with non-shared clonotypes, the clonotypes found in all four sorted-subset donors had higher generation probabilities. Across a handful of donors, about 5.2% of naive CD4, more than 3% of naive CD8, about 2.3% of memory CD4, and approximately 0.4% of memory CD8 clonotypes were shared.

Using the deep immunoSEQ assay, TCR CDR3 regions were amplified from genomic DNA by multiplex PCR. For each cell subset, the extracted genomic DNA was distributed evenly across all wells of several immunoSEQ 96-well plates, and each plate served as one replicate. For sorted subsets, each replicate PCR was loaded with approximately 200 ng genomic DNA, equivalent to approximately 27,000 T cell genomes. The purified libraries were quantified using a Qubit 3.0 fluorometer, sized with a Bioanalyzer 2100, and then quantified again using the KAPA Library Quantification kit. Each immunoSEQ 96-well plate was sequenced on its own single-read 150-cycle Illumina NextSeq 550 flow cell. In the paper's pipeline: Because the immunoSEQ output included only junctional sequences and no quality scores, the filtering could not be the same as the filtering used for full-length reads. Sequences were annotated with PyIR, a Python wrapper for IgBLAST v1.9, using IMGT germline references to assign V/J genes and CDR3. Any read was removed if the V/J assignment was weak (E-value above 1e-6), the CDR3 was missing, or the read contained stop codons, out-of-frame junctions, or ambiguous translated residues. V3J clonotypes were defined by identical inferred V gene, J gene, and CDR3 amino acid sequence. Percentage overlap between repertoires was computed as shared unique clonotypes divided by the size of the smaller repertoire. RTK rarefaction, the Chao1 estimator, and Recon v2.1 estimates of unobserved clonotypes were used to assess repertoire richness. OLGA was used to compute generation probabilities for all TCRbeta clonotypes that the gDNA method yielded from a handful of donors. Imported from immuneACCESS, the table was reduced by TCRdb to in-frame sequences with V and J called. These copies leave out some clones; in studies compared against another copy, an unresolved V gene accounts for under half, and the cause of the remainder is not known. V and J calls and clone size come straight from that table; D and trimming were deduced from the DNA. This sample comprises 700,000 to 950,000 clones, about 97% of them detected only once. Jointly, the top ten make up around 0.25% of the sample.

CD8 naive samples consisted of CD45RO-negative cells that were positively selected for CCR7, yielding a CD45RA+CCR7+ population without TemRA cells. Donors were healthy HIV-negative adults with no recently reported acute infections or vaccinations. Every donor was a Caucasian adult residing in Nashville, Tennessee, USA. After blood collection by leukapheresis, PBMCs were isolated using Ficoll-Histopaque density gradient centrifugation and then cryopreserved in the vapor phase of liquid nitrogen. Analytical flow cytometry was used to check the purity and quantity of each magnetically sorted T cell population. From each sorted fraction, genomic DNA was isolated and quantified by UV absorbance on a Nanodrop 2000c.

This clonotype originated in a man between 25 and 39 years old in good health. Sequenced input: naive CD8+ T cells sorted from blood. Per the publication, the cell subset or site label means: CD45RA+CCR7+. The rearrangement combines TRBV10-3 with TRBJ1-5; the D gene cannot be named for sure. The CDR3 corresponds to CAISDSGNLGPQHF. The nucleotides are TGTGCCATCAGTGATTCGGGGAACCTCGGCCCCCAGCATTTT.